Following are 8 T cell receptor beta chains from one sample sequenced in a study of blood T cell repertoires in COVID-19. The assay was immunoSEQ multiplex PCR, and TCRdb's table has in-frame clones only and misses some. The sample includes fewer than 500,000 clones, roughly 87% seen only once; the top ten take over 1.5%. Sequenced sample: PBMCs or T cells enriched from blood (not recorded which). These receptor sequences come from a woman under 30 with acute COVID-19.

For the CDR3, the DNA is TGTGCCTGGAGTGTAAACTCATTTGAAGCTTTCTTT. Its translation is CAWSVNSFEAFF. This chain joins TRBV30 and TRBJ1-1; D is undetermined. Trimming removed 0 bases at V and 7 bases at J, with 9 bases between. The CDR3 sequence is 12 residues long. Germline V gene sequence: CDR1 GTSNPN, CDR2 SVGIG (reference sequence).

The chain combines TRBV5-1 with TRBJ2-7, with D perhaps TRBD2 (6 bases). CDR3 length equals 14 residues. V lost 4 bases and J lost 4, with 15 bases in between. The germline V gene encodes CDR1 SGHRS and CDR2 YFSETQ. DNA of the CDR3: TGCGCCAGCAGCGATACAGTCGGGGGTTACGAGCAGTACTTC. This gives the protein CASSDTVGGYEQYF.

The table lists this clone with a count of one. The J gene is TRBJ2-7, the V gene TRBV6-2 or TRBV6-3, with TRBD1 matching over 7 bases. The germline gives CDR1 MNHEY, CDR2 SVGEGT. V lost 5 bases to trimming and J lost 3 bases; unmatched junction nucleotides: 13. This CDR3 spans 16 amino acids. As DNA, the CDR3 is TGTGCCAGCAGTGACCACATAGGGACAGCAGACTACGAGCAGTACTTC. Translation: CASSDHIGTADYEQYF.

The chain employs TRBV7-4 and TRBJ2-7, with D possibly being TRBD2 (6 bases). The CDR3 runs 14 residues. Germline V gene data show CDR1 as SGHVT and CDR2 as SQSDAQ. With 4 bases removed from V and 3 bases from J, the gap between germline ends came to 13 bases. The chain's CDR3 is CASSSTSRFYEQYF. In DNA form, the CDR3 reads TGTGCCAGCAGCTCCACTAGCCGATTCTACGAGCAGTACTTC.

DNA for the CDR3: TGTGCCAGCAGTTTGGAGAGATACTATGGCTACACCTTC. Its protein product is CASSLERYYGYTF. The chain is built from TRBV12-3 or TRBV12-4 and TRBJ1-2, with D unresolved. The length of the CDR3 is 13 residues. V shed 3 bases and J shed 3 bases, with 8 bases lying between them.

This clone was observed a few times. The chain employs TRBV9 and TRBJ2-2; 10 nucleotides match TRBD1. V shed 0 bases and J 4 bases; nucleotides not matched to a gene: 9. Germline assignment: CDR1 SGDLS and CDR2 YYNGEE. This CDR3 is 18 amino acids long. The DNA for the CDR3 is TGTGCCAGCAGCGTAGTAAGCAGCGGGACAGGGGCCACCGGGGAGCTGTTTTTT. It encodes CASSVVSSGTGATGELFF.

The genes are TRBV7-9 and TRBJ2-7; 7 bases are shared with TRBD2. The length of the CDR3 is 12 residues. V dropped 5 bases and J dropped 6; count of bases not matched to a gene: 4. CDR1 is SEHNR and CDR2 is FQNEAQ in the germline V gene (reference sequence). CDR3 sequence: CASSRGVLEQYF. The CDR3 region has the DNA TGTGCCAGCAGCCGGGGGGTTCTCGAGCAGTACTTC.

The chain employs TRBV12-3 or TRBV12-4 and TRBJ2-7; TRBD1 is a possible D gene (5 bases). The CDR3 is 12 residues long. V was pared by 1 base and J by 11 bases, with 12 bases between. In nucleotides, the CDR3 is TGTGCCAGCAGTTTAGGTACGGAAGGGGAGTACTTC. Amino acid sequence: CASSLGTEGEYF.